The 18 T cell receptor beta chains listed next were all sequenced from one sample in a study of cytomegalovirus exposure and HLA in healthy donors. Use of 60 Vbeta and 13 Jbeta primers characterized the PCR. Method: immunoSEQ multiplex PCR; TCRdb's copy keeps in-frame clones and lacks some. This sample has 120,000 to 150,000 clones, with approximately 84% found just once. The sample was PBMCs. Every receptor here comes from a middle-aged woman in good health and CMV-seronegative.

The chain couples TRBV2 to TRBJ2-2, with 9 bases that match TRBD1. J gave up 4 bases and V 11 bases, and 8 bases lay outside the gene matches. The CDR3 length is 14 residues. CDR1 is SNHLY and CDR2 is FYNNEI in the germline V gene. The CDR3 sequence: CAGWGQGFTGELFF. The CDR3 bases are TGTGCCGGGTGGGGACAGGGTTTCACCGGGGAGCTGTTTTTT. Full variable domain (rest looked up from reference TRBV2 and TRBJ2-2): EPEVTQTPSHQVTQMGQEVILRCVPISNHLYFYWYRQILGQKVEFLVSFYNNEISEKSEIFDDQFSVERPDGSNFTLKIRSTKLEDSAMYFCAGWGQGFTGELFFGEGSRLTVL.

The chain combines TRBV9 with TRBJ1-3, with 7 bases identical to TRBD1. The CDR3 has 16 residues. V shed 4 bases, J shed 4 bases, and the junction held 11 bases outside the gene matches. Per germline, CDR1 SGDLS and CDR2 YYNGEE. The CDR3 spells CASSSYPGTEGNTIYF. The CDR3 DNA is TGTGCCAGCAGCTCTTACCCCGGGACAGAAGGAAACACCATATATTTT. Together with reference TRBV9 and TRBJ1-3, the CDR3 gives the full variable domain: DSGVTQTPKHLITATGQRVTLRCSPRSGDLSVYWYQQSLDQGLQFLIQYYNGEERAKGNILERFSAQQFPDLHSELNLSSLELGDSALYFCASSSYPGTEGNTIYFGEGSWLTVV.

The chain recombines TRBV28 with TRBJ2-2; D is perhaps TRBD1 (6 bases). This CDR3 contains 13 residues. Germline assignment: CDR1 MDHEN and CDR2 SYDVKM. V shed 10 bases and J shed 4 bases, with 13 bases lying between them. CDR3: CAIYSGVTGELFF. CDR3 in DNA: TGTGCCATCTACTCAGGGGTCACCGGGGAGCTGTTTTTT.

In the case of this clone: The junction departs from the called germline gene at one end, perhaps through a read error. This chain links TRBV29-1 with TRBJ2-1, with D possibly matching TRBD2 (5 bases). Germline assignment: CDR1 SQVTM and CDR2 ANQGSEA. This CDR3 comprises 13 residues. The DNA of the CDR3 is TGCAGCGTGGAAGGACTGGCGGGCAATGAGCAGTTCTTC. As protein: CSVEGLAGNEQFF.

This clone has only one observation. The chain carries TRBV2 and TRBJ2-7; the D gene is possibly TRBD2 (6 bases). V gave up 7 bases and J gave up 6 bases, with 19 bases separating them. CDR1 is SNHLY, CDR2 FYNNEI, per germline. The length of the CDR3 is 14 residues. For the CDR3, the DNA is TGTGCCAGCAAAGGAGGGTCCACCCGGGGCGAGCAGTACTTC. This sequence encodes CASKGGSTRGEQYF. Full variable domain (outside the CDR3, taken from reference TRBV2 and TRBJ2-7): EPEVTQTPSHQVTQMGQEVILRCVPISNHLYFYWYRQILGQKVEFLVSFYNNEISEKSEIFDDQFSVERPDGSNFTLKIRSTKLEDSAMYFCASKGGSTRGEQYFGPGTRLTVT.

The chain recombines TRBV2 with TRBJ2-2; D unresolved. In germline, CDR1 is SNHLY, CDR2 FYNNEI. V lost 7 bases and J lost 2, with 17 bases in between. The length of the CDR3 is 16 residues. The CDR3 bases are TGTGCCAGCACCCCGTCGATACAGCTAAACACCGGGGAGCTGTTTTTT. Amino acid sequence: CASTPSIQLNTGELFF. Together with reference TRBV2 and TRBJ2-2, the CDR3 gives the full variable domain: EPEVTQTPSHQVTQMGQEVILRCVPISNHLYFYWYRQILGQKVEFLVSFYNNEISEKSEIFDDQFSVERPDGSNFTLKIRSTKLEDSAMYFCASTPSIQLNTGELFFGEGSRLTVL.

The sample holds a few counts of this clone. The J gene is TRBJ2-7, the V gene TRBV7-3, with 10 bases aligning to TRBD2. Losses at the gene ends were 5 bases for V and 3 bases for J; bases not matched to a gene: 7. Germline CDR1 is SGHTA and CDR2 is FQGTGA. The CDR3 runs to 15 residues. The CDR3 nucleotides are TGTGCCAGCAGCGTATCTAGCGGGAGTAGCTACGAGCAGTACTTC. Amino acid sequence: CASSVSSGSSYEQYF.

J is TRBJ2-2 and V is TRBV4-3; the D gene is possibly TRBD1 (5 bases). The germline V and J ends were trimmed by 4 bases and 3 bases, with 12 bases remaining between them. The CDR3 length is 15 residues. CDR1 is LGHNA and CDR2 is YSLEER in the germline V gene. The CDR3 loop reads CASSRLTVDTGELFF. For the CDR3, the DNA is TGCGCCAGCAGCCGTCTGACAGTGGACACCGGGGAGCTGTTTTTT.

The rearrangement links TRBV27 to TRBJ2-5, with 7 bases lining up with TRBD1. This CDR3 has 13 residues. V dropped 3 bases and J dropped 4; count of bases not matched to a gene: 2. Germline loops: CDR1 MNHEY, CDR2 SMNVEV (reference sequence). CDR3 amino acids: CASSFRQGETQYF. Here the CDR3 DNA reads TGTGCCAGCAGTTTCCGACAGGGAGAGACCCAGTACTTC.

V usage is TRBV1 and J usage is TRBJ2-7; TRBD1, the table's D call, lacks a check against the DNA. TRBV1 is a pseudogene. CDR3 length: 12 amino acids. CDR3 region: CTNRDRTSEQYF. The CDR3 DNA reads TGCACCAACCGGGACAGGACAAGCGAGCAGTACTTC.

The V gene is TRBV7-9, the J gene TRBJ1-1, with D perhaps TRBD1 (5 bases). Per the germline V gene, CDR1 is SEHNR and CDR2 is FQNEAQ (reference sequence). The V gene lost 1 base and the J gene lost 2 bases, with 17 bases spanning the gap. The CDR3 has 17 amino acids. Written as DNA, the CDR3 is TGTGCCAGCAGCTTAGGGACAAGTCCCCAATTAAACACTGAAGCTTTCTTT. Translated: CASSLGTSPQLNTEAFF. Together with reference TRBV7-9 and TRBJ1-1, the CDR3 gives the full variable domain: DTGVSQNPRHKITKRGQNVTFRCDPISEHNRLYWYRQTLGQGPEFLTYFQNEAQLEKSRLLSDRFSAERPKGSFSTLEIQRTEQGDSAMYLCASSLGTSPQLNTEAFFGQGTRLTVV.

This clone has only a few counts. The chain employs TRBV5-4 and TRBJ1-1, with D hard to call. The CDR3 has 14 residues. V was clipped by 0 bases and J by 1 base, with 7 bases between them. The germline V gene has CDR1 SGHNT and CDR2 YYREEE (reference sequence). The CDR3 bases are TGTGCCAGCAGCTTGGAACAGAGGAACACTGAAGCTTTCTTT. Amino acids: CASSLEQRNTEAFF.

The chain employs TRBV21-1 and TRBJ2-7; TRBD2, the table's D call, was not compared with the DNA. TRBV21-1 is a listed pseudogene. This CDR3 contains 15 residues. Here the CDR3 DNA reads TGTGCCAGCAGCCGAGGGGGGGGCGAAGGTTACGAGCAGTACTTC. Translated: CASSRGGGEGYEQYF.

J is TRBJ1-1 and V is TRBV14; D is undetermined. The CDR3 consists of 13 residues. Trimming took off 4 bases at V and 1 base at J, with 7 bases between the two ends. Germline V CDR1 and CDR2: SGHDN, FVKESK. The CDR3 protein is CASSLQPNTEAFF. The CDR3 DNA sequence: TGTGCCAGCAGCCTACAGCCGAACACTGAAGCTTTCTTT. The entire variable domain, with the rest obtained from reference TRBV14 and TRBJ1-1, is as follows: EAGVTQFPSHSVIEKGQTVTLRCDPISGHDNLYWYRRVMGKEIKFLLHFVKESKQDESGMPNNRFLAERTGGTYSTLKVQPAELEDSGVYFCASSLQPNTEAFFGQGTRLTVV.

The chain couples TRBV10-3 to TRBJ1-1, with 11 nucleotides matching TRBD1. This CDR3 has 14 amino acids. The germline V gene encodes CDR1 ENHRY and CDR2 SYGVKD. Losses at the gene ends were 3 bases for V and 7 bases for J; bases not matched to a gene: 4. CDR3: CAISDPGQGGEAFF. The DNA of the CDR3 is TGTGCCATCAGTGACCCGGGACAGGGGGGTGAAGCTTTCTTT.

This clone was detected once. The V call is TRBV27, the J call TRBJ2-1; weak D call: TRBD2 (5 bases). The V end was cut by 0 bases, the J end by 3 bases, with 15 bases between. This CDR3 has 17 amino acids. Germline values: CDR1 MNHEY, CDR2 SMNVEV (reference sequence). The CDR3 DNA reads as TGTGCCAGCAGTTTATCGATAGGTGGACTCAACTACAATGAGCAGTTCTTC. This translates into CASSLSIGGLNYNEQFF.

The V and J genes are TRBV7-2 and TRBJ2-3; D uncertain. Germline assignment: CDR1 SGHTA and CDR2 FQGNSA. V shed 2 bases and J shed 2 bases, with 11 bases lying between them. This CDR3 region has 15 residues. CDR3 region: CASSLPLLYTDTQYF. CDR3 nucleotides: TGTGCCAGCAGCTTACCTCTACTATACACAGATACGCAGTATTTT.

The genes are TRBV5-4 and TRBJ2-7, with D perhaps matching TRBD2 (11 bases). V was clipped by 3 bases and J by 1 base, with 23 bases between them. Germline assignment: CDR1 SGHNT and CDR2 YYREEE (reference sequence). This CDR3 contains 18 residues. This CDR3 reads CASSSDRGLAGGSYEQYF. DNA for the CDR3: TGTGCCAGCAGCTCCGACAGGGGGCTAGCGGGAGGATCCTACGAGCAGTACTTC.